The subject of this entry is one T cell receptor (beta chain). What it binds is unknown. Germline V gene lookup returns CDR1 SGHRS and CDR2 YFSETQ. Trimming stripped 4 bases from V and 0 bases from J, with 6 bases between. The CDR3 totals 13 residues. Primers included in the PCR were 60 Vbeta and 13 Jbeta primers. Data came from immunoSEQ multiplex PCR; TCRdb stores just in-frame clones and leaves some out. The sample data list just under 90,000 clones. The record originates from a study of cytomegalovirus exposure and HLA in healthy donors. Study outcomes and limitations: Likely technical artifact: a cluster of highly shared sequence variants.

The rearrangement links TRBV5-1 to TRBJ2-3; D not certain. The receptor's source is a girl under 18 in good health and CMV-seropositive. Sequencing was carried out using PBMCs. CDR3 bases: TGCGCCAGCAGCCCCCAGAGCACAGATACGCAGTATTTT. Its translation is CASSPQSTDTQYF. The variable domain in full, with the rest retrieved from reference TRBV5-1 and TRBJ2-3, is KAGVTQTPRYLIKTRGQQVTLSCSPISGHRSVSWYQQTPGQGLQFLFEYFSETQRNKGNFPGRFSGRQFSNSRSEMNVSTLELGDSALYLCASSPQSTDTQYFGPGTRLTVL.